The T cell receptor (beta chain) under discussion was sequenced for a study of cytomegalovirus exposure and HLA in healthy donors (dated by TCRdb to about 2017). Study-level background: In an earlier analysis of about 560 of the donors, 276 Gb of sequence data and 90 million to 120 million unique TCR beta sequences from some 170 million T cells were reported. An early release that covered about 600 HLA-typed donors contained approximately 320 gigabases of sequencing data and 75 million to 100 million unique TCR sequences. The genetic ancestry cluster associated with self-reported Caucasian donors included roughly 84% of the approximately 410 genotyped donors. The study was designed to test whether signatures of past pathogen exposure could be identified by cataloging public T cell receptors. The study profiled the T cell repertoires of hundreds of subjects by immunosequencing and related them to cytomegalovirus serostatus. Besides the first cohort of roughly 700 subjects, a separate validation cohort made up of over 95 different subjects was used. High-throughput TCR immunosequencing, statistical association of individual TCRs with disease status, and machine learning were combined to predict cytomegalovirus infection status. In a later analysis, previously published TCR beta repertoires from some 640 donors were re-analyzed and high-resolution HLA genotyping was added so that TCR occurrence patterns could be studied. Rather than drawing on any new phenotypic data, the later analysis identified candidate immune exposures from TCR beta sequences and the way those sequences occurred across donors. An earlier analysis of several hundred of the donors used high-throughput TCR beta sequencing to judge whether each TCR beta V gene segment behaved as functional or pseudogenic. Donor age, sex, ethnicity and CMV serostatus were collected together with the repertoire data. Genome-wide SNP genotypes for about three fifths of the roughly 670 donors were used in a later genetic analysis, which treated that subset as a discovery cohort. All discovery cohort repertoires had been generated on a single sequencing platform. Class I and class II HLA loci were covered by the typing at four-digit resolution. The number of typed donors differed by locus: about 620-640 for A, B, C, DRB1 and DQB1; roughly 510 for DQA1; approximately 610 for DPA1; and around 450 for DPB1. About five DR-DQ haplotypes were treated as single units for association and clustering because of strong linkage in the cohort. Among 398 genotyped donors of the cohort, an average of approximately 240,000 unique TCR beta nucleotide sequences was sequenced per donor, of which 15% to 20% were non-productive.

To note about this clone: What antigen it recognizes has not been identified. The sample holds no much larger clone one base away, and base qualities are not on file.

The CDR3, from cysteine to phenylalanine, totals 14 residues. CDR3 DNA only is kept here, 42 bases in frame from base 1. The germline ends are 6 bases apart after V is trimmed by 0 bases and J by 3 bases. CDR1 and CDR2, per the germline V gene (reference sequence), are SGHNT and YYREEE. The full study reports these points: A few of the identified cytomegalovirus-associated TCR beta chains were confirmed in vitro to be specific for cytomegalovirus antigens. Broadly in line with IMGT annotations, most TCR beta V segments showed up in productive rearrangements about 87% or about 30% of the time in an earlier analysis of several hundred of the donors. At a false discovery rate of 0.05, a later analysis linked 15,000 to 20,000 TCR beta sequences to specific HLA alleles. A later analysis found that HLA-associated TCR beta chains were more clonally expanded and had lower generation probabilities than equally common non-associated chains. Some IMGT-functional V segments, including TRBV6-2 and TRBV6-3, could not be told apart with the 87-base-pair reads, so those segments were excluded. In a later analysis, the rate of TCR association differed among HLA loci, with DRB1 alleles having the most associated TCRs and HLA-C alleles having the fewest. Correlated functional status among segregating V segments might reflect linkage disequilibrium, but an unknown experimental factor could not be ruled out. Most TCR sequences were seen in very few donors, while some public TCRs were found in many individuals. The earlier analysis of 587 of the donors excluded some 16 rarely observed V segments, including chromosome 9 orphons, because counts were too low. In both the original and validation cohorts, the classifier was reported to diagnose cytomegalovirus status with high specificity and sensitivity. This cohort had only TCR beta chains sequenced, and the lack of alpha or paired-chain data limited which features could be detected. The authors suggested that the approach could potentially be extended to other disease states and immunological phenotypes. A group of highly shared sequence variants was considered likely to be a technical artifact of the sequencing pipeline. Assigning TCR associations to individual alleles was difficult when HLA alleles, especially DR and DQ, strongly co-occurred. Most CMV-associated TCR beta chains appeared to be HLA-restricted in a later analysis, and the HLA associations seemed to be driven largely by CMV exposure. Because HLA typing was unavailable for some donors at each locus, only the typed subset was used in association tests. In a later genetic analysis, a missense DCLRE1C variant was associated with V-gene and J-gene trimming of TCR beta chains, and the association was replicated in an independent cohort. A further reported finding was that TCR beta sequences accurately predicted the HLA-A and HLA-B alleles for most subjects in the first cohort. According to a later analysis, parvovirus B19, influenza, CMV and Epstein-Barr virus appeared linked to several top co-occurrence clusters. Immune exposure information for the cohort was limited to CMV serostatus. Sequencing depth was assumed to be roughly uniform across donors in the presence/absence analyses, though that assumption may not hold. A later genetic analysis reported fewer N-insertions in productive TCRs among donors in an Asian-associated ancestry cluster than the roughly 650-donor mean. In the study, some 180 TCR beta chains were listed as associated with cytomegalovirus.

The library was built by means of the immunoSEQ multiplex PCR assay. The multiplex PCR relied on a mix of 60 forward primers for TCR Vbeta segments and 13 reverse primers for TCR Jbeta segments. Amplification of the CDR3 region of rearranged TCR beta genes was performed with a multiplex PCR assay on genomic DNA. On the Illumina HiSeq System, the amplified TCR beta libraries were sequenced as 87-base-pair reads. The authors' analysis ran thus. Across the 670 or so repertoires, a later analysis counted 80 million or so unique TCR beta chains, 9.5 million to 12 million of which were shared by at least two donors. A nearest-neighbor algorithm error-corrected the raw reads and collapsed the reads into unique sequences, merging closely related sequences to remove PCR and sequencing errors. Alignment of CDR3 sequences to IMGT reference sequences was used to assign V, D and J gene segments. For a sequence to be retained, a match of at least six nucleotides to both a V gene segment and a J gene segment was required. Rearrangements were called productive when the CDR3 lacked stop codons and stayed in frame with V and J; all others were non-productive. Following IMGT convention, CDR3 was defined as the stretch from the second conserved V-encoded cysteine up to the conserved J-encoded phenylalanine. The earlier analysis of some 550 of the donors excluded any sequence lacking an unambiguous match to a single V gene segment. An earlier analysis of 587 of the donors classified V segments as functional when productive rearrangements were above 56.7% and as segregating when the standard deviation between donors was above 5%. A statistical classification framework was developed to diagnose cytomegalovirus status using the catalog of TCR beta chain sequences. V and J gene assignment, in a later analysis, came from comparing TCR nucleotide sequences with IMGT/GENE-DB human TR gene sequences. A later analysis assigned CDR3 sequences and most-parsimonious VDJ recombination scenarios with the TCRdist pipeline. In a later analysis, each TCR beta chain was defined by its CDR3 amino acid sequence together with its V-gene family, and reads lacking a unique V-gene family were excluded. As a way to deal with suspected cross-contamination and a sequencing artifact, a later analysis dropped 450 to 700 nucleotide sequences that were highly shared and had low generation probability. For each public chain, a later analysis derived a clonal expansion index from normalized ranks of inferred template counts within each repertoire. Generation probabilities in a later analysis came from a VDJ recombination model fitted to out-of-frame rearrangements, and those results were checked against IGoR. In a later analysis, TCR-TCR, TCR-HLA and TCR-CMV co-occurrence was scored with hypergeometric tests, and a repertoire-size bias correction was applied to TCR pairs. To estimate false discovery rates, a later analysis permuted the HLA or CMV assignments 20 times. A later analysis grouped co-occurring TCRs with DBSCAN, adding TCRdist sequence similarity when clustering within HLA-allele-positive subsets. Repertoires with fewer than 30,000 or more than 120,000 public chains, plus five repertoires with anomalous nucleotide sharing, were excluded from co-occurrence clustering. TCRdb obtained this table from immuneACCESS and retained in-frame rearrangements with V and J assigned. These tables miss some clones; where compared with another copy, unresolved V genes account for less than half of the shortfall, and the remainder is unexplained. V, J and clone size derive from that table, while D and trimming were established from the DNA sequence. In this sample the table shows roughly 110,000 clones, 55% to 65% of which occur a single time. Together, the top ten hold 2.2% of the sample.

In total, over 600 healthy bone marrow donors made up the cohort. At the time of sampling, every cohort member was nominally healthy, though immune exposures that went unrecorded were likely present. The donor was CMV seronegative and belonged to the group of roughly 330 seronegative cohort members. Each donor provided a peripheral blood sample, and peripheral blood mononuclear cells were used for TCR beta sequencing. Genomic DNA extraction from the blood cell samples was performed with the Qiagen DNeasy Blood Extraction Kit. The chain is assembled from TRBV5-4 and TRBJ1-4; the D gene is not confidently resolved. Input material: PBMCs. This clonotype was sampled from a woman aged 25 to 39 in good health and CMV-seronegative. CDR3 region: CASSLDRANEKLFF. The nucleotides read TGTGCCAGCAGCTTGGACAGAGCTAATGAAAAACTGTTTTTT.